A selection of T cell receptor beta chains follows, all from one sample in a study of tumor-infiltrating lymphocytes in primary liver carcinoma. Via MiXCR, TCRdb re-called the multiplex PCR reads, giving one row per CDR3 protein. The top ten hold over 8% of the sample, which has 95,000 to 150,000 distinct CDR3 sequences, around 70% seen once. The specimen was tumor-adjacent normal liver tissue. The receptor set was obtained from an older woman with primary liver carcinoma and hepatitis B virus infection. Each CDR3 is given with its conserved first and last residue. D genes are given only for firm matches. Size is omitted from some rows. Given values are once, few, many or a class for expanded clones.

>TRBJ2-7|TRBV6-1|.|.
CASSEALAQVEQYF
TGTGCCAGCAGTGAAGCGTTGGCGCAAGTGGAACAGTACTTC
>TRBJ2-5|TRBV11-3|medium-sized|TRBD1
CASSPGTGGMETQYF
TGTGCCAGCAGCCCCGGGACAGGGGGCATGGAGACCCAGTACTTC
>TRBJ1-1|TRBV29-1|once|TRBD1
CSLCPTGTGNTEAFF
TGCAGCCTTTGCCCAACCGGGACAGGGAACACTGAAGCTTTCTTT
>TRBJ2-1|TRBV11-2|.|TRBD2
CAKSWTSGGQQFF
TGTGCCAAGAGCTGGACTAGCGGTGGTCAGCAGTTCTTC
>TRBJ1-4|TRBV29-1|.|.
CGVEQGSNEKPFF
TGCGGCGTTGAACAGGGATCCAATGAAAAACCGTTTTTT
>TRBJ1-2|TRBV11-2|.|.
CASSLDPIRALRCSYTF
TGCGCCAGCAGCTTAGATCCGATCAGGGCGCTGCGCTGTAGCTACACCTTC
>TRBJ1-6|TRBV6-1|.|.
CVSSEEGFGGTLHF
TGTGTCAGCAGTGAAGAAGGGTTCGGAGGGACCCTCCACTTC
>TRBJ2-4|TRBV29-1|.|TRBD2
CSVDGLAGEVSIQYF
TGCAGCGTTGACGGACTAGCGGGAGAAGTGAGCATTCAGTACTTC
>TRBJ2-5|TRBV29-1|.|.
CSVEQNAKETLYF
TGCAGCGTTGAACAAAACGCTAAAGAGACCCTGTACTTC
>TRBJ2-1|TRBV7-8|.|TRBD2
CPSSPPSGEHYNGQFF
TGTCCCAGCAGCCCTCCTAGCGGGGAGCACTACAATGGGCAGTTCTTC
>TRBJ2-3|TRBV7-3|.|.
CASSPSVVPTDTRYF
TGTGCCAGCAGCCCCTCAGTGGTACCGACAGATACGCGGTATTTT
>TRBJ2-1|TRBV6-5|.|.
CANSPGQPTYNEQFF
TGTGCCAACAGTCCCGGGCAGCCGACCTACAATGAGCAGTTCTTC
>TRBJ1-2|TRBV6-5|many|TRBD1
CASRGGQAIYGYTF
TGTGCCAGCAGAGGCGGACAGGCCATCTATGGCTACACCTTC
>TRBJ2-2|TRBV30|.|TRBD2
CARSARTSGTLNTGELFF
TGTGCCCGGAGTGCACGGACTAGCGGGACTCTGAACACCGGTGAGCTGTTTTTT
>TRBJ1-2|TRBV12-3/TRBV12-4|.|TRBD1
CTSSPGGGIYGYTF
TGTACCAGCAGCCCTGGAGGGGGCATCTATGGCTACACCTTC
>TRBJ1-4|TRBV7-9|.|.
CAISFSRFKRIDEKLFF
TGTGCCATCAGCTTTTCGAGATTTAAGCGAATTGATGAAAAACTGTTTTTT
>TRBJ2-7|TRBV6-5|medium-sized|.
CASSYSGSSEQYF
TGTGCCAGCAGTTACTCGGGTAGTTCCGAGCAGTACTTC
>TRBJ2-1|TRBV6-5|once|TRBD1
CASSPGQGFLWEQYF
TGTGCCAGCAGCCCCGGACAGGGGTTTCTATGGGAGCAGTATTTC
>TRBJ2-7|TRBV29-1|.|.
CGVEIARSYELYF
TGCGGCGTTGAAATTGCAAGGAGTTACGAGCTGTACTTC
>TRBJ1-2|TRBV12-3/TRBV12-4|once|.
CASSPHPFERVGCTF
TGTGCCAGCAGTCCGCACCCGTTTGAGAGAGTGGGCTGCACCTTC
>TRBJ2-1|TRBV5-5|.|.
CASSFYDYNEQFF
TGTGCCAGCAGCTTTTACGATTACAATGAGCAGTTCTTC
>TRBJ2-2|TRBV12-3/TRBV12-4|many|TRBD1
CAGRGGANTGELFF
TGTGCCGGGAGAGGGGGCGCGAACACCGGGGAGCTGTTTTTT
>TRBJ2-1|TRBV7-9|.|TRBD2
CASSAGLAVYNEQFF
TGTGCCAGCAGCGCGGGACTAGCGGTATACAATGAGCAGTTCTTC
>TRBJ2-7|TRBV14|.|.
CASGQDVKRAFYEQYF
TGTGCCAGCGGCCAAGACGTAAAGCGGGCCTTCTACGAGCAGTACTTC
>TRBJ2-2|TRBV20-1|few|TRBD1
CSARPLPGQGVDAGELFF
TGCAGTGCTAGACCCCTGCCGGGACAGGGGGTGGACGCCGGGGAGCTGTTTTTT
>TRBJ1-5|TRBV4-1|.|TRBD1
CAGGQVYRTGRDPPHHF
TGCGCCGGCGGCCAAGTATATCGGACAGGGAGGGATCCGCCCCACCATTTT
>TRBJ2-5|TRBV6-1|.|.
CASGEGAQEPQYF
TGTGCCAGCGGGGAAGGAGCCCAAGAGCCCCAGTACTTC
>TRBJ2-2|TRBV6-5|.|TRBD2
CASRPTSGRNTGELFF
TGTGCCAGCAGACCGACTAGCGGGAGGAACACAGGGGAGCTGTTTTTT
>TRBJ2-1|TRBV12-3/TRBV12-4|many|.
CASSLGLRDNEQFF
TGTGCCAGCAGTTTAGGTTTGAGGGACAATGAGCAGTTCTTC
>TRBJ2-1|TRBV28|.|.
CANSPQWRGVKNEQFF
TGTGCCAACAGTCCCCAGTGGAGGGGAGTCAAGAATGAGCAGTTCTTC
>TRBJ1-1|TRBV4-1|.|.
CASSQGPGSGYTKAFF
TGCGCCAGCAGCCAAGGCCCAGGGAGTGGGTATACTAAAGCTTTCTTT
>TRBJ2-4|TRBV28|once|.
CASSPSHGAEENIQYF
TGTGCCAGCAGTCCCTCACACGGCGCCGAGGAAAACATTCAGTACTTC
>TRBJ2-2|TRBV11-2|.|.
CASSPPQGPTGKLFF
TGTGCCAGCAGCCCTCCACAGGGACCGACCGGGAAGCTGTTTTTT
>TRBJ2-1|TRBV6-1|.|.
CASSEESRGHLQNEQFF
TGTGCCAGCAGTGAAGAATCCAGGGGCCATCTTCAAAATGAACAGTTCTTC
>TRBJ2-7|TRBV14|many|.
CASSHSLRTGHEQYF
TGTGCCAGCAGCCACAGTCTGCGTACGGGACACGAGCAGTACTTC
>TRBJ1-1|TRBV6-5|.|.
CANNLRRTLYVNTEAFF
TGTGCCAACAACCTCCGGCGGACGCTGTACGTGAACACTGAAGCTTTCTTT